This TCR beta chain was sequenced during a study of T cells in Graves' hyperthyroidism and ophthalmopathy. Study as a whole: Sampling of peripheral blood happened at initial diagnosis, prior to any treatment.

What was amplified from RNA transcripts were TCR beta CDR3 regions. First-round RT-PCR with HTBI primers amplified the TCR CDR3 region. TCRdb ran MiXCR on the multiplex PCR reads and lists one entry per CDR3 protein. The sample includes about 350,000 distinct CDR3 sequences, about 13% seen only once; the top ten take about 37%. This clonotype was detected many times. It was uncontrolled infection, other autoimmune disease, pregnancy or lactation that excluded patients. Germline V CDR1 and CDR2: DFQATT, SNEGSKA (reference sequence). The CDR3 runs to 13 residues. Deletions cut 6 bases from V and 3 bases from J, with 15 bases between.

Sequences were obtained from blood. V is TRBV20-1 and J is TRBJ2-7; D is tentatively TRBD1 or TRBD2 (5 bases each). This clonotype originated in a woman between 35 and 50 years old with Graves' ophthalmopathy. CDR3 bases: TGCAGTGCAACGGGACCGCTCCTCTACGAGCAGTACTTC. Amino acids: CSATGPLLYEQYF.